The T cell receptor (beta chain) described here comes from a study of beta chain features in type 1 diabetes. Study outcomes and limitations: Moderate but significant shortening of TCRB CDR3s was recorded in all four CD4+ subsets from Type 1 diabetes patients.

About 110 mL of blood, on average, came from one heparinised draw per donor. As every portion of the isolated RNA was reverse transcribed, the sequencing read expressed TCRB transcripts. The table came from immunoSEQ multiplex PCR; TCRdb's copy has only in-frame clones and leaves some out. This table holds more than 120,000 clones, about 13% found once. CDR1 and CDR2 (germline): SGHDT, YYEEEE. CDR3 size: 16 residues. The V gene end was trimmed by 5 bases and the J gene end by 4 bases; junction bases not matched to a gene: 9. This clone was observed a few times. Its antigen is not identified. The sequenced sample was central memory CD4+ T cells from blood. The genes are TRBV5-6 and TRBJ2-5; 12 bases align to TRBD1. The TCR originated in a man aged 18 to 29 with type 1 diabetes. CDR3 nucleotide sequence: TGTGCCAGCAGTATTTACGGGACAGGGGGCAGAGAGACCCAGTACTTC. Protein sequence: CASSIYGTGGRETQYF.